This T cell receptor beta chain was identified during a study of T cell changes during pregnancy in multiple sclerosis. The V end lost 2 bases, the J end lost 0 bases, and 15 bases lay between the germline ends. The CDR3 consists of 17 residues. Germline V CDR1 and CDR2: SGHTA, FQGTGA. A note on this clone: Other DNA sequences of this sample code for an identical CDR3.

Sequenced by immunoSEQ multiplex PCR; TCRdb stores in-frame clones only, minus some. The data show about 57,000 clones, 75% to 95% seen once. The V and J genes are TRBV7-3 and TRBJ2-3; TRBD2 might be the D (5 bases). This receptor was identified in a female donor in good health, enrolled as a control in a pregnancy study. The starting material was peripheral blood, obtained after pregnancy. The DNA for the CDR3 is TGTGCCAGCAGCTTAGCGGCGGGTGGTCCTAGCACAGATACGCAGTATTTT. This gives the protein CASSLAAGGPSTDTQYF. The variable domain in full, completed from reference TRBV7-3 and TRBJ2-3, reads GAGVSQTPSNKVTEKGKYVELRCDPISGHTALYWYRQSLGQGPEFLIYFQGTGAADDSGLPNDRFFAVRPEGSVSTLKIQRTERGDSAVYLCASSLAAGGPSTDTQYFGPGTRLTVL.